This TCR beta chain was sequenced for a study of cytomegalovirus exposure and HLA in healthy donors. Study conclusions and caveats: Relative to equally common others, HLA-associated TCR beta chains showed greater clonal expansion in a later analysis. Immune exposure information comprised only CMV serostatus. TCR beta V- and J-gene trimming was later associated with a missense DCLRE1C variant.

With 2 bases removed from V and 3 bases from J, the gap between germline ends came to 12 bases. Germline V lookup: CDR1 GTSNPN, CDR2 SVGIG (reference sequence). This CDR3 contains 14 residues. Healthy bone marrow donors made up the cohort. Turning to this clone: Its specificity is not known.

With 60 Vbeta and 13 Jbeta primers, the PCR was carried out. TCRdb keeps only in-frame clones here, not all; method: immunoSEQ multiplex PCR. The sample yields about 110,000 clones, 77% seen once. This sequence originates from a male donor in good health and CMV-seronegative. Material for sequencing was PBMCs. The rearrangement links TRBV30 to TRBJ2-3; weak D call: TRBD1 (6 bases). In nucleotides, the CDR3 is TGTGCCTGGAGTAAGGGGGTTATGACAGATACGCAGTATTTT. Translating gives CAWSKGVMTDTQYF.